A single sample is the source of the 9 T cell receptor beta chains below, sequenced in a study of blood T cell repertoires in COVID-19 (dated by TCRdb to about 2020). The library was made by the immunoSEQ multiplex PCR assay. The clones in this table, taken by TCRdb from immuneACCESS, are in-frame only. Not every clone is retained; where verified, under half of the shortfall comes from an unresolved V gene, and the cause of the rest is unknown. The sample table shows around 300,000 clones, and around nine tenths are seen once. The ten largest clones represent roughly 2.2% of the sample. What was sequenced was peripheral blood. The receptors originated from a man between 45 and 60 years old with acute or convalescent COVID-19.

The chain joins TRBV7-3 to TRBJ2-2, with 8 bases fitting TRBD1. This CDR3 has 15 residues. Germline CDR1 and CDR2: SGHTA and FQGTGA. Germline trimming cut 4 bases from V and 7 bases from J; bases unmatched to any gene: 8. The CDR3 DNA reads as TGTGCCAGCAGCTCACCCGGACAGGGCATCGGGGAGCTGTTTTTT. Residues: CASSSPGQGIGELFF.

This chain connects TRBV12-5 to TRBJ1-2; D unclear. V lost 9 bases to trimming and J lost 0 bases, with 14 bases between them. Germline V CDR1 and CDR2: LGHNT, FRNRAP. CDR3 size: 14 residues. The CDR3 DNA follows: TGTGCTAGGGAGGTTCTGAGAGCTAACTATGGCTACACCTTC. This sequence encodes CAREVLRANYGYTF.

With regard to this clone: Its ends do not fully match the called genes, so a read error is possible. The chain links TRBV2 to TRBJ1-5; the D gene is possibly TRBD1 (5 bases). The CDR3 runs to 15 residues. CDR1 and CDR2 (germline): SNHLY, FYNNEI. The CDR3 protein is CASREDSLGNQPQHF. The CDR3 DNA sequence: TGTGCCAGCAGGGAAGACAGCCTTGGCAATCAGCCCCAGCATTTT.

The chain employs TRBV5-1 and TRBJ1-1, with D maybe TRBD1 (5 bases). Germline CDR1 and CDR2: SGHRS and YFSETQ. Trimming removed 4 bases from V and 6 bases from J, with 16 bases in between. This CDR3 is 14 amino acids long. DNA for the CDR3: TGCGCCAGCAGCCTACGACAGCCCCCGTCTGAAGCTTTCTTT. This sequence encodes CASSLRQPPSEAFF.

Here the CDR3 reads CASSFGRVTNTQYF. The CDR3 nucleotides are TGTGCCAGCAGCTTTGGCAGGGTTACAAATACGCAGTATTTT. V is TRBV11-1 and J is TRBJ2-3; possible D gene TRBD1, 5 bases. Germline CDR1 reads SGHAT; CDR2 reads FQDESV (reference sequence). Trimming left V 3 bases short and J 7 bases short, with 14 bases between. This CDR3 region has 14 residues.

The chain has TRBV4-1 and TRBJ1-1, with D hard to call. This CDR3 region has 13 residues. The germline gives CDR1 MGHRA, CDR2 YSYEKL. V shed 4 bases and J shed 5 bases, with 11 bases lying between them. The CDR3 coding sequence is TGCGCCAGCAGCCCATTTCCGGGAACTGAAGCTTTCTTT. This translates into CASSPFPGTEAFF.

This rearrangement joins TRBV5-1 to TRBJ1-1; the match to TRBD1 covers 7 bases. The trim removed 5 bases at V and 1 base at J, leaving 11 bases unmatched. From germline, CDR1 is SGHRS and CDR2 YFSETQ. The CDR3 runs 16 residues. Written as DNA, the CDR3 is TGCGCCAGCAGTTGGGACAGAAAGAGCCAGAACACTGAAGCTTTCTTT. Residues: CASSWDRKSQNTEAFF.

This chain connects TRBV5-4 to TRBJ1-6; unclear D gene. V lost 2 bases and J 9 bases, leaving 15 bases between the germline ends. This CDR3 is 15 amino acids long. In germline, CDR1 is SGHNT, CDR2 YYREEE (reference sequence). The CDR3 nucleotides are TGTGCCAGCAGCTTTGAGGGCTTCGGTACTTCACCCCTCCACTTT. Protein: CASSFEGFGTSPLHF.

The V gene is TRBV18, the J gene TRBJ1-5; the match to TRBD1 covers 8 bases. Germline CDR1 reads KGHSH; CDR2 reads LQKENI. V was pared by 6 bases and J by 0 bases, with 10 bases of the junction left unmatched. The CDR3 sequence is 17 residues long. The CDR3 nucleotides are TGTGCCAGCTCCCCTATCGCAGGGGGCCTTAGCAATCAGCCCCAGCATTTT. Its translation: CASSPIAGGLSNQPQHF.